Below, 19 T cell receptor beta chains from the same sample are listed, as sequenced in a study of blood T cells in healthy people across ages. The use of a sample-barcoded 5' primer and a J-beta primer mix characterized a second PCR of roughly 6 to 11 cycles. Via MiXCR, TCRdb re-called the 5' RACE reads, giving one row per CDR3 protein. In the table there are hundreds of thousands of distinct CDR3 sequences, roughly half of which are singletons. Sequencing input: blood. All receptors come from a man aged 55 to 70 in good health.

The genes are TRBV20-1 and TRBJ2-1; no reliable D call. V shed 5 bases and J shed 7 bases, with 12 bases lying between them. This CDR3 region has 12 residues. The germline V gene has CDR1 DFQATT and CDR2 SNEGSKA (reference sequence). The CDR3 nucleotides read TGCAGTGCTGGGTCTACACGAAATGAGCAGTTCTTC. It yields the protein CSAGSTRNEQFF.

This clonotype was picked up a small number of times. This chain joins TRBV11-2 and TRBJ2-3; 14 nucleotides align to TRBD2. The CDR3 is 17 residues long. CDR1 is SGHAT, CDR2 FQNNGV, per germline. V was pared by 3 bases and J by 1 base, with 3 bases of the junction left unmatched. CDR3 DNA sequence: TGTGCCAGCAGCTTGGGACTAGCGGGGGCCCGCACAGATACGCAGTATTTT. Translated, it gives CASSLGLAGARTDTQYF.

The V and J genes are TRBV20-1 and TRBJ1-2; D ambiguous. The germline CDR1 and CDR2 sequences are DFQATT and SNEGSKA (reference sequence). V lost 1 base and J lost 4, with 13 bases in between. There are 14 residues in the CDR3. The CDR3 reads CSARGRAVGYGYTF. In DNA form, the CDR3 reads TGCAGTGCTAGAGGCCGGGCCGTAGGCTATGGCTACACCTTC.

This clonotype was found a few times. This chain uses TRBV11-2 with TRBJ2-7; no definite D call. CDR1 and CDR2 from the germline V gene are SGHAT and FQNNGV. Trimming shortened V by 4 bases and J by 6 bases, and 13 bases separated the two germline ends. This CDR3 is 13 amino acids long. The DNA of the CDR3 is TGTGCCAGCAGCTCAACCATCCCTGGCGAGCAGTACTTC. Encoded protein: CASSSTIPGEQYF.

The sample holds a few counts of this clonotype. The chain joins TRBV7-8 to TRBJ2-7, with D perhaps matching TRBD2 (5 bases). Germline loops: CDR1 SGHVS, CDR2 FQNEAQ. The CDR3 length is 15 residues. V was clipped by 3 bases and J by 6 bases, with 18 bases between them. CDR3 sequence reads: CASSLNSGSLTEQYF. CDR3 coding DNA: TGTGCCAGCAGCTTGAACTCGGGATCGCTGACCGAGCAGTACTTC.

This clonotype was counted a single time. The chain couples TRBV20-1 to TRBJ2-1, with 11 bases lining up with TRBD2. The CDR3 extends over 14 amino acids. V trimming: 6 bases; J trimming: 5 bases; junction bases outside the gene matches: 6. Germline values: CDR1 DFQATT, CDR2 SNEGSKA (reference sequence). CDR3 in amino acids: CSAYSGRGNNEQFF. DNA of the CDR3: TGCAGTGCCTATAGCGGGAGGGGTAACAATGAGCAGTTCTTC.

V usage is TRBV9 and J usage is TRBJ1-1; D unresolved. Looked up from germline, CDR1 is SGDLS and CDR2 is YYNGEE. This CDR3 is built from 15 residues. V was clipped by 3 bases and J by 1 base, with 13 bases between them. CDR3 nucleotides: TGTGCCAGCAGCGCCCACTCCGGGTGGAACACTGAAGCTTTCTTT. It specifies CASSAHSGWNTEAFF.

V and J are TRBV4-1 and TRBJ1-2, with D perhaps TRBD1 (5 bases). The germline CDR1 and CDR2 sequences are MGHRA and YSYEKL. The germline V and J ends were trimmed by 4 bases and 5 bases, with 26 bases remaining between them. The CDR3 covers 18 residues. The chain's CDR3 is CASSRILLPSGTGYGYTF. CDR3 DNA sequence: TGCGCCAGCAGCCGTATATTACTGCCCAGTGGGACGGGGTATGGCTACACCTTC.

The CDR3 DNA follows: TGTGCCAGCAGCTCTCTAGCGGGAGCTTACAATGAGCAGTTCTTC. Its protein is CASSSLAGAYNEQFF. This sequence joins TRBV7-2 and TRBJ2-1; 10 bases agree with TRBD2. CDR3 size: 15 residues. J was trimmed by 4 bases and V by 4 bases; bases with no gene match: 4. From germline, CDR1 is SGHTA and CDR2 FQGNSA.

The V gene is TRBV7-9, the J gene TRBJ1-1, with D maybe TRBD1 (5 bases). V was clipped by 4 bases and J by 5 bases, with 11 bases between them. The CDR3 runs 13 residues. Per the germline V gene, CDR1 is SEHNR and CDR2 is FQNEAQ (reference sequence). The chain's CDR3 is CASSSGKGTEAFF. The CDR3 nucleotides read TGTGCCAGCAGCTCTGGAAAGGGGACTGAAGCTTTCTTT. Drawing the rest from reference TRBV7-9 and TRBJ1-1, the complete variable domain is DTGVSQNPRHKITKRGQNVTFRCDPISEHNRLYWYRQTLGQGPEFLTYFQNEAQLEKSRLLSDRFSAERPKGSFSTLEIQRTEQGDSAMYLCASSSGKGTEAFFGQGTRLTVV.

The chain joins TRBV7-3 to TRBJ2-3, with D tentatively TRBD2 (5 bases). CDR1 is SGHTA and CDR2 is FQGTGA in the germline V gene. The CDR3 totals 14 residues. V lost 2 bases and J lost 4, with 10 bases in between. The CDR3 is CASSLYASSDTQYF. CDR3 bases: TGTGCCAGCAGCTTATACGCTAGCTCAGATACGCAGTATTTT.

This clonotype was detected many times. The genes are TRBV12-3 or TRBV12-4 and TRBJ2-7; 7 nucleotides match TRBD1. Trimming took 6 bases from V and 4 from J; bases not matched to a gene: 9. The CDR3 runs to 14 residues. The CDR3 DNA sequence: TGTGCCAGCAGACAGGGGCTACTCGGGTACGAGCAGTACTTC. Protein product: CASRQGLLGYEQYF.

The rearrangement joins TRBV5-6 to TRBJ2-5; TRBD2 aligns across 7 bases. Looked up from germline, CDR1 is SGHDT and CDR2 is YYEEEE. The CDR3 spans 15 residues. V trimming: 2 bases; J trimming: 4 bases; junction bases outside the gene matches: 8. CDR3 bases: TGTGCCAGCAGCTTACCCCGGGGGGTACGAGAGACCCAGTACTTC. Its translation: CASSLPRGVRETQYF. The entire variable domain, with the rest obtained from reference TRBV5-6 and TRBJ2-5, is as follows: DAGVTQSPTHLIKTRGQQVTLRCSPKSGHDTVSWYQQALGQGPQFIFQYYEEEERQRGNFPDRFSGHQFPNYSSELNVNALLLGDSALYLCASSLPRGVRETQYFGPGTRLLVL.

The table lists this clonotype with a few counts. The V call is TRBV14, the J call TRBJ2-2; D not certain. From germline, CDR1 is SGHDN and CDR2 FVKESK. The CDR3 runs 13 residues. Trimming shortened V by 8 bases and J by 4 bases, and 11 bases separated the two germline ends. The CDR3 region has the DNA TGTGCCAGCGCTATCGGTCTCACCGGGGAGCTGTTTTTT. Its translation: CASAIGLTGELFF.

The V call is TRBV7-3, the J call TRBJ2-1; D possibly uses TRBD1 or TRBD2 (5 bases each). The V and J ends lost 2 bases and 5 bases respectively, with 10 bases between them. The CDR3 extends over 14 amino acids. Germline values: CDR1 SGHTA, CDR2 FQGTGA. CDR3 coding DNA: TGTGCCAGCAGCTTAGATCCGGGACACAATGAGCAGTTCTTC. It codes for CASSLDPGHNEQFF.

This clonotype was counted only a few times. The chain links TRBV4-2 to TRBJ2-7; D is uncertain. The V end was cut by 4 bases, the J end by 1 base, with 11 bases between. CDR1 is LGHNA, CDR2 YNFKEQ, per germline. This CDR3 comprises 14 residues. The CDR3 DNA reads as TGTGCCAGCAGCCTCTGGACCTATTCCTACGAGCAGTACTTC. Translated: CASSLWTYSYEQYF.

The J gene is TRBJ2-5, the V gene TRBV20-1; D gene ambiguous. The germline gives CDR1 DFQATT, CDR2 SNEGSKA (reference sequence). The CDR3 length is 11 residues. V was trimmed by 1 base and J by 10 bases, leaving 10 bases between them. DNA of the CDR3: TGCAGTGCTAGAGGGTCCTACAACCAGTACTTC. Encoded protein: CSARGSYNQYF.

The rearrangement links TRBV18 to TRBJ1-2; D is possibly TRBD1 (5 bases). Germline lookup yields CDR1 KGHSH and CDR2 LQKENI. V lost 3 bases, J lost 4 bases, and 12 bases lay in between. The CDR3 length is 14 residues. CDR3 nucleotide sequence: TGTGCCAGCTCACCGGGGCAGGGAGCCTATGGCTACACCTTC. Amino acid sequence: CASSPGQGAYGYTF.

The V gene is TRBV28, the J gene TRBJ2-1; D may match TRBD1 or TRBD2 (6 bases each). The V end lost 3 bases, the J end lost 10 bases, and 19 bases lay between the germline ends. Germline V gene sequence: CDR1 MDHEN, CDR2 SYDVKM. CDR3 length equals 15 residues. The CDR3 DNA reads TGTGCCAGCAGTTTGGACCAAGGGGGGCTCATGGAGCAGTTCTTC. As protein: CASSLDQGGLMEQFF.